This T cell receptor beta chain was identified in a study of shared clonotypes between healthy human individuals. Findings and caveats of the study: It was the non-shared clonotypes that had lower generation probabilities than clonotypes shared by all four donors.

A remark on this clone: The antigen is not known.

The assay was immunoSEQ multiplex PCR, and TCRdb's table has in-frame clones only and misses some. The sample has more than 80,000 clones; 65% to 70% are singletons. Sequenced material: memory CD8+ T cells sorted from blood. Subset noted: CD45RO+ cells pooled with CCR7-negative TemRA cells. This clonotype originated in a man aged 30 to 45 in good health.

CDR3 amino acids: CASNPSGGWNEQFF. In DNA, the CDR3 is TGCGCCAGCAACCCTAGCGGGGGGTGGAATGAGCAGTTCTTC. This chain links TRBV5-1 with TRBJ2-1, with TRBD2 matching over 11 bases. The CDR3 is 14 residues long. V trimming: 6 bases; J trimming: 7 bases; junction bases outside the gene matches: 6. Germline CDR1 reads SGHRS; CDR2 reads YFSETQ.